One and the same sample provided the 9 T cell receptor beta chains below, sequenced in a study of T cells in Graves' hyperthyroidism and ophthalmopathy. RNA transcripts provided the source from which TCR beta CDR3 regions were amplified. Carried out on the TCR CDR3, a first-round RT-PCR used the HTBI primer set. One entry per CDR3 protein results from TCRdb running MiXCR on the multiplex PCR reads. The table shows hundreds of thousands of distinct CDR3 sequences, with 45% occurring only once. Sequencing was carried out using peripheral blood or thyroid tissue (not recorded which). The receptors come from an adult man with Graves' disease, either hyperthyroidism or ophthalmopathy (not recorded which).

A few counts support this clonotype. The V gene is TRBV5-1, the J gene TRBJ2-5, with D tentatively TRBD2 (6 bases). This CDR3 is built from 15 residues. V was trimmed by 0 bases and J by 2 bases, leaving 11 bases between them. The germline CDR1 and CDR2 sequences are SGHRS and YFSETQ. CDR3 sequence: CASSLEGLAQETQYF. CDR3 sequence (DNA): TGCGCCAGCAGCTTGGAGGGACTGGCACAAGAGACCCAGTACTTC.

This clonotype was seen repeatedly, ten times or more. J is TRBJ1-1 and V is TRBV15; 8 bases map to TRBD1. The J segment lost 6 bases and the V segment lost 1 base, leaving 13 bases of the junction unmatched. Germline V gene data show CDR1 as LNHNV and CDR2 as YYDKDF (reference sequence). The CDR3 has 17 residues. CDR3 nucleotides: TGTGCCACCAGCAGAGGCGGACAGGGAGGCGGTCGGGCTGAAGCTTTCTTT. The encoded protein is CATSRGGQGGGRAEAFF.

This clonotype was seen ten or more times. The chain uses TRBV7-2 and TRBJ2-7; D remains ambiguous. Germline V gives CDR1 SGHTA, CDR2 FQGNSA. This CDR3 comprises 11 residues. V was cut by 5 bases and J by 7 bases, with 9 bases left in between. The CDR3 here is CASSRSAEQYF. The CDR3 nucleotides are TGTGCCAGCAGCCGTAGTGCGGAGCAGTACTTC.

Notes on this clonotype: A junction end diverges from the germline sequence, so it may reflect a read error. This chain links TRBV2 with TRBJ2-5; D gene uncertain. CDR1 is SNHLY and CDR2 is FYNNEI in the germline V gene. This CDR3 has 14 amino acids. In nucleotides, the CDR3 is TGTGCCAGCAGTTCAGTAGGGCCTCAAGGGACCCAGTACTTC. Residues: CASSSVGPQGTQYF. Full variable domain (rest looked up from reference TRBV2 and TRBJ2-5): EPEVTQTPSHQVTQMGQEVILRCVPISNHLYFYWYRQILGQKVEFLVSFYNNEISEKSEIFDDQFSVERPDGSNFTLKIRSTKLEDSAMYFCASSSVGPQGTQYFGPGTRLLVL.

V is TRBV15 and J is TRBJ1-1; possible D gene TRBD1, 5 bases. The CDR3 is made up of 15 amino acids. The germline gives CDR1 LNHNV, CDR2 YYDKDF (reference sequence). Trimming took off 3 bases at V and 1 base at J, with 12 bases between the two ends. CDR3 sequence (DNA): TGTGCCACCAGCAGGGACACCACACGGAACACTGAAGCTTTCTTT. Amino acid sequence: CATSRDTTRNTEAFF. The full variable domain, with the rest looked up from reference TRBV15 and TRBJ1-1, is DAMVIQNPRYQVTQFGKPVTLSCSQTLNHNVMYWYQQKSSQAPKLLFHYYDKDFNNEADTPDNFQSRRPNTSFCFLDIRSPGLGDTAMYLCATSRDTTRNTEAFFGQGTRLTVV.

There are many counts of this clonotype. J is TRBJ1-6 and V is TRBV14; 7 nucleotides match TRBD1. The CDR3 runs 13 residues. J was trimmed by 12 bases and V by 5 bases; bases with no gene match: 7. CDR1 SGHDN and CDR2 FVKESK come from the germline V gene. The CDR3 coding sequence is TGTGCCAGCAGCGTGGACAGGCTTCTACCCCTCCACTTT. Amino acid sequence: CASSVDRLLPLHF. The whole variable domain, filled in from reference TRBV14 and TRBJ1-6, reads EAGVTQFPSHSVIEKGQTVTLRCDPISGHDNLYWYRRVMGKEIKFLLHFVKESKQDESGMPNNRFLAERTGGTYSTLKVQPAELEDSGVYFCASSVDRLLPLHFGNGTRLTVT.

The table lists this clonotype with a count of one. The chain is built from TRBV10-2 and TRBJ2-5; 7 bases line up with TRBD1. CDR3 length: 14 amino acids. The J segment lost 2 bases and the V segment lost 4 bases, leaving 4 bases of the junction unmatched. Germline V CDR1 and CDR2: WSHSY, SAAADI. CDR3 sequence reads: CASSVYRGQETQYF. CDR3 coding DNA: TGCGCCAGCAGTGTCTACAGGGGACAAGAGACCCAGTACTTC.

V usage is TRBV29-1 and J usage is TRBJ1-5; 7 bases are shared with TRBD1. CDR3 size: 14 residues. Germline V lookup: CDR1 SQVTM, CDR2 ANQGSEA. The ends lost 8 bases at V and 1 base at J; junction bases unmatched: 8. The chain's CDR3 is CSLGSQGSNQPQHF. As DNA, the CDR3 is TGCAGCTTAGGTTCACAGGGGAGCAATCAGCCCCAGCATTTT.

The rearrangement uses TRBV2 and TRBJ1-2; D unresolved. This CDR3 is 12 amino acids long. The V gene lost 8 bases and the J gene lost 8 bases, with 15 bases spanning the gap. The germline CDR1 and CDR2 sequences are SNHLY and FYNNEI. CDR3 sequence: CASSPEQKGYTF. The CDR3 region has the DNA TGTGCCAGCTCACCAGAACAGAAGGGCTACACCTTC.